One and the same sample provided the 22 T cell receptor beta chains below, sequenced in a study of T cell clonality in common variable immunodeficiency. Repertoires were generated with immunoSEQ multiplex PCR, while TCRdb's copy carries only in-frame clones and drops some. The sample lists around 50,000 clones, none appearing once, the ten largest making up roughly 6%. Sequences were obtained from peripheral blood mononuclear cells. The origin of the receptors is a person aged 18 to 70 in good health.

This clone has at least ten counts. Coverage ceases 3 residues before the CDR3 finishes, and the germline J gene fills in the end. The chain is built from TRBV30 and TRBJ1-2; D is uncertain. CDR1 and CDR2 from the germline V gene are GTSNPN and SVGIG (reference sequence). Deletions cut 2 bases from V and 6 bases from J, with 13 bases between. The CDR3 loop spans 13 amino acids. The DNA read from the CDR3 is TGTGCCTGGAGTACTCGGCGGACTCATGGC. Protein product: CAWSTRRTHG. The complete CDR3 reads CAWSTRRTHGYTF. The whole variable domain, remainder taken from reference TRBV30 and TRBJ1-2, is SQTIHQWPATLVQPVGSPLSLECTVEGTSNPNLYWYRQAAGRGLQLLFYSVGIGQISSEVPQNLSASRPQDRQFILSSKKLLLSDSGFYLCAWSTRRTHGYTFGSGTRLTVV.

This clone was detected a few times. The read finishes 3 residues shy of the CDR3 end, and the germline J gene is used to complete it. The chain is built from TRBV7-9 and TRBJ2-3, with D possibly TRBD1 on 6 matching bases. The V gene's germline CDR1 is SEHNR and CDR2 FQNEAQ (reference sequence). V lost 1 base and J 4 bases, leaving 12 bases between the germline ends. This CDR3 comprises 15 residues. CDR3 DNA, as far as it was read: TGTGCCAGCAGCTTAGTAGGTGGGGGCCCAGATACG. Protein product: CASSLVGGGPDT. In full, the CDR3 reads CASSLVGGGPDTQYF.

Only a few counts were recorded for this clone. The read comes to an end 3 residues before the CDR3 does, leaving the germline J gene to fill in the end. The chain is built from TRBV18 and TRBJ1-2; 7 bases align to TRBD1. CDR3 size: 15 residues. Per germline, CDR1 KGHSH and CDR2 LQKENI. Partial CDR3 DNA: TGTGCCAGCTCACCACTTAGCCAGGGGGTGTCCGAC. Amino acid sequence: CASSPLSQGVSD. The whole CDR3 sequence is CASSPLSQGVSDYTF.

This clone showed up many times. The read terminates 3 residues before the CDR3 end, so the remaining end is supplied by the germline J gene. V gene TRBV6-1 combines with J gene TRBJ1-3; possible D gene TRBD1, 5 bases. Germline V gives CDR1 MNHNS, CDR2 SASEGT. The V and J ends lost 2 bases and 3 bases respectively, with 11 bases between them. This CDR3 has 15 residues. The DNA read from the CDR3 is TGTGCCAGCAGTGAAAGGGGCGACGGTGGAAACACC. This codes for CASSERGDGGNT. The CDR3 in its entirety is CASSERGDGGNTIYF.

This clone came up many times. The observed sequence ends 3 residues before the CDR3 terminus, with the missing tail filled in from the germline J gene. The chain uses TRBV6-2 or TRBV6-3 and TRBJ2-1; a weak D match, TRBD1 (6 bases). CDR3 length: 14 amino acids. Germline V gene lookup returns CDR1 MNHEY and CDR2 SVGEGT. V shed 6 bases and J shed 3 bases, with 12 bases lying between them. Here the CDR3 reads CASSPGQLYNEQFF. The CDR3 DNA, read in part, is TGTGCCAGCAGCCCCGGACAGCTCTACAATGAG.

In its sample, this clone was seen many times. The CDR3 is cut off 3 residues early in the read; its end comes from the germline J gene. The chain recombines TRBV5-1 with TRBJ2-3, with TRBD1 matching 8 bases. The germline V gene encodes CDR1 SGHRS and CDR2 YFSETQ. This CDR3 spans 15 amino acids. Trimming cost V 0 bases and J 4 bases; bases outside gene matches: 4. The part of the CDR3 DNA that was read is TGCGCCAGCAGCTTGGTGGACAGGGTGCCAGATACG. It translates to CASSLVDRVPDT. The whole CDR3 protein reads CASSLVDRVPDTQYF.

This clone was counted ten times or more. Its ends do not fully match the called genes, so a read error is possible. The read ends 3 residues early relative to the CDR3; the germline J gene fills the gap. This chain joins TRBV19 and TRBJ2-3; 9 positions agree with TRBD2. CDR1 and CDR2 from the germline V gene are LNHDA and SQIVND (reference sequence). The CDR3 has 16 residues. The sequenced part of the CDR3 DNA is TGTGCCAGTAGTGTCTTTGGCGGGGGGGTTTCAGAGACG. Translated, it gives CASSVFGGGVSET. The complete CDR3 sequence is CASSVFGGGVSETQYF.

There are a few counts of this clone. The read is 3 residues too short to cover the CDR3 end, so that end is filled in from the germline J gene. The V gene is TRBV5-1, the J gene TRBJ1-4, with a tentative D call TRBD1 (5 bases). CDR1 is SGHRS and CDR2 is YFSETQ in the germline V gene. The CDR3 consists of 15 residues. Partial CDR3 DNA: TGCGCCAGCAGCTTGGGGAGCTCTGGGGCCAACGTA. It encodes CASSLGSSGANV. The full CDR3 reads CASSLGSSGANVLFF.

This clone was detected ten times or more. With the read ending 3 residues before the CDR3 end, the germline J gene is used to fill in that end. V usage is TRBV18 and J usage is TRBJ1-2, with TRBD1 matching over 11 bases. The V gene end was trimmed by 3 bases and the J gene end by 4 bases; junction bases not matched to a gene: 16. From germline, CDR1 is KGHSH and CDR2 LQKENI. This CDR3 spans 19 amino acids. Here the CDR3 reads CASSPQSNGQGALGYGYTF. The sequenced part of the CDR3 DNA is TGTGCCAGCTCACCCCAGTCCAATGGACAGGGGGCGCTGGGCTATGGC.

In regard to this clone: Read data end 3 residues before the CDR3 end; the end is taken from the germline J gene. The gene calls are TRBV30 and TRBJ1-2, with D tentatively TRBD1 (5 bases). CDR3 size: 10 residues. Germline V gene lookup returns CDR1 GTSNPN and CDR2 SVGIG (reference sequence). Incomplete CDR3 DNA: TGTGCCTGGAGTGGGGGCGAC. This sequence encodes CAWSGGD. The entire CDR3 reads CAWSGGDYTF.

This clone was detected many times. With the read ending 3 residues before the CDR3 end, the germline J gene is used to fill in that end. The V gene is TRBV6-1, the J gene TRBJ1-2; 7 bases map to TRBD1. The CDR3 runs to 16 residues. The V segment lost 4 bases and the J segment 2 bases; nucleotides outside the gene matches: 10. Per the germline V gene, CDR1 is MNHNS and CDR2 is SASEGT. This CDR3 is CASSGGPGQQNYGYTF. The DNA read from the CDR3 is TGTGCCAGCAGTGGAGGCCCGGGACAGCAAAACTATGGC.

On this clone itself: Read coverage stops 3 residues before the CDR3 terminus; the germline J gene supplies the remainder. This chain uses TRBV13 with TRBJ1-2, with D unresolved. Germline values: CDR1 PRHDT, CDR2 FYEKMQ (reference sequence). The length of the CDR3 is 13 residues. The sequenced CDR3 bases are TGTGCCAGCAGCTTAGGTACTAAAGAGACC. Its translation: CASSLGTKET. In full, the CDR3 is CASSLGTKETYTF.

Partial CDR3 DNA: TGTGCCAGTAGTACTCTCGGCAGGGGGGCCTATAATTCACCG. Its protein is CASSTLGRGAYNSP. Given in full, the CDR3 is CASSTLGRGAYNSPLFF. This chain links TRBV19 with TRBJ2-2; D may be TRBD1 (7 bases). The CDR3 end falls 3 residues outside the read, so it is completed with the germline J gene. The CDR3 has 17 residues. The germline V gene encodes CDR1 LNHDA and CDR2 SQIVND (reference sequence).

The sample holds a few counts of this clone. The CDR3 end lies 3 residues beyond the end of the read and is filled in from the germline J gene. The chain couples TRBV4-2 to TRBJ2-5, with 14 bases matching TRBD2. The CDR3 extends over 18 amino acids. With 4 bases clipped from V and 5 bases from J, the junction kept 12 bases outside the gene matches. CDR1 is LGHNA, CDR2 YNFKEQ, per germline. Partial CDR3 DNA: TGTGCCAGCAGCCCGGGACTAGCGGGGGCCCTCGGAGGGGAGACC. The encoded protein is CASSPGLAGALGGET. Given in full, the CDR3 is CASSPGLAGALGGETQYF.

This clone was observed a few times. The junction and the germline gene differ at one end; a read error may be behind it. The read halts 3 residues ahead of the CDR3 end, with the missing end drawn from the germline J gene. Other DNA sequences from this sample encode an identical CDR3 as well. V and J are TRBV7-6 and TRBJ1-3; 10 nucleotides line up with TRBD1. The germline V gene has CDR1 SGHVS and CDR2 FNYEAQ. This CDR3 is 17 amino acids long. The CDR3 reads CASSAMGTGDPGNTIYF. Incomplete CDR3 DNA: TGTGCCAGCAGCGCCATGGGGACAGGGGATCCTGGAAACACG.

This clone was seen many times. Read data end 3 residues before the CDR3 end; the end is taken from the germline J gene. The chain combines TRBV4-1 with TRBJ2-7; perhaps TRBD1 as D (6 bases). Per germline, CDR1 MGHRA and CDR2 YSYEKL. Trimming took 0 bases from V and 6 from J, leaving 12 bases between them. This CDR3 contains 14 residues. CDR3 loop: CASSQEQGSGEQYF. Partial CDR3 DNA: TGCGCCAGCAGCCAAGAGCAGGGGTCGGGCGAG.

In its sample, this clone was seen many times. The CDR3 extends 3 residues past the end of the read, so its final part is completed from the germline J gene. This chain uses TRBV30 with TRBJ1-4; 10 positions match TRBD1. Per germline, CDR1 GTSNPN and CDR2 SVGIG (reference sequence). The CDR3 runs to 16 residues. The sequenced CDR3 bases are TGTGCCTGGAGTCAATATAGATGGGACAGGGGTTCCCAA. Translated: CAWSQYRWDRGSQ. The CDR3, in full, reads CAWSQYRWDRGSQLFF.

This clone showed up many times. The read terminates 3 residues before the CDR3 end, so the remaining end is supplied by the germline J gene. The rearrangement links TRBV13 to TRBJ1-1; 10 bases map to TRBD1. The germline gives CDR1 PRHDT, CDR2 FYEKMQ (reference sequence). This CDR3 spans 16 amino acids. V shed 4 bases, J shed 1 base, and the junction held 6 bases outside the gene matches. The CDR3: CASSSGTGVGNTEAFF. Partial CDR3 DNA: TGTGCCAGCAGCTCAGGGACAGGGGTTGGGAACACTGAA.

This clone was seen more than once but under ten times. The read terminates 3 residues before the CDR3 end, so the remaining end is supplied by the germline J gene. This rearrangement joins TRBV7-2 to TRBJ2-3, with TRBD1 matching 7 bases. Germline values: CDR1 SGHTA, CDR2 FQGNSA. This CDR3 has 17 amino acids. V lost 0 bases, J lost 0 bases, and 6 bases stayed unmatched. CDR3 DNA (partial): TGTGCCAGCAGCTTAGCATCCAGGGGGTCTAGCACAGATACG. It yields the protein CASSLASRGSSTDT. The CDR3 in full is CASSLASRGSSTDTQYF.

This clone has ten or more counts. The read terminates 3 residues ahead of where the CDR3 ends, so the germline J gene completes it. The chain is built from TRBV19 and TRBJ2-3; D unclear. Germline V gene lookup returns CDR1 LNHDA and CDR2 SQIVND (reference sequence). V was pared by 5 bases and J by 6 bases, with 12 bases between. This CDR3 contains 13 residues. CDR3 region: CASSQIPADTQYF. Incomplete CDR3 DNA: TGTGCCAGTAGTCAAATCCCAGCGGATACG.

This clone was observed at least ten times. The read terminates 3 residues before the CDR3 end, so the remaining end is supplied by the germline J gene. The V call is TRBV7-6, the J call TRBJ2-2; D perhaps matches TRBD1 (5 bases). Germline values: CDR1 SGHVS, CDR2 FNYEAQ. The V and J ends lost 1 base and 2 bases respectively, with 5 bases between them. The CDR3 runs 14 residues. The covered CDR3 bases are TGTGCCAGCAGCTTAGGGGGCAACACCGGGGAG. Protein product: CASSLGGNTGE. The CDR3 as a whole reads CASSLGGNTGELFF.

This clone was found many times. Read sequence stops 3 residues before the CDR3 end, and the germline J gene provides the missing end. V gene TRBV7-2 combines with J gene TRBJ2-7; D perhaps matches TRBD1 (6 bases). Germline V CDR1 and CDR2: SGHTA, FQGNSA. Trimming removed 5 bases at V and 3 bases at J, with 17 bases between. The CDR3 is 15 residues long. The covered CDR3 bases are TGTGCCAGCAGCCCCTTTACGACAGGAGACTACGAG. Translating it yields CASSPFTTGDYE. In full, the CDR3 is CASSPFTTGDYEQYF. The full variable domain, with the rest looked up from reference TRBV7-2 and TRBJ2-7, is GAGVSQSPSNKVTEKGKDVELRCDPISGHTALYWYRQSLGQGLEFLIYFQGNSAPDKSGLPSDRFSAERTGGSVSTLTIQRTQQEDSAVYLCASSPFTTGDYEQYFGPGTRLTVT.